Shown below are 15 T cell receptor beta chains from a single sample sequenced in a study of human T cells and chemical hapten exposure. TCRdb reprocessed the RACE reads with MiXCR, giving one entry per CDR3 protein. The sample holds roughly 200,000 distinct CDR3 sequences, 24% seen once. The time point denotes: patch test 3, about 24 weeks after DPC sensitization. As for treatment: therapeutic diphenylcyclopropenone sensitization with weekly scalp DPC. Source: whole blood, taken in connection with sensitization to the hapten diphenylcyclopropenone (DPC). The source is a woman in her forties with alopecia areata. Some clones in this sample may be carry-over from other donors' samples.

This clonotype was observed a few times. The chain joins TRBV28 to TRBJ1-2, with no clear D. The CDR3 runs 12 residues. The V gene's germline CDR1 is MDHEN and CDR2 SYDVKM. Trimming removed 2 bases at V and 2 bases at J, with 3 bases between. As DNA, the CDR3 is TGTGCCAGCAGTTTAGTAAACTATGGCTACACCTTC. Residues: CASSLVNYGYTF.

About this clonotype itself: This could be a read error, since a much larger clone is one nucleotide away. The J gene is TRBJ2-1, the V gene TRBV7-6; a weak D match, TRBD2 (6 bases). V dropped 4 bases and J dropped 5 bases, with 15 bases sitting between them. The CDR3 is 15 residues long. Germline values: CDR1 SGHVS, CDR2 FNYEAQ. The CDR3 DNA follows: TGTGCCAGCAGCTCGGGACTCCTGGCCCACAATGAGCAGTTCTTC. Encoded protein: CASSSGLLAHNEQFF. Using reference TRBV7-6 and TRBJ2-1 for the parts outside the CDR3, the full variable domain is GAGVSQSPRYKVTKRGQDVALRCDPISGHVSLYWYRQALGQGPEFLTYFNYEAQQDKSGLPNDRFSAERPEGSISTLTIQRTEQRDSAMYRCASSSGLLAHNEQFFGPGTRLTVL.

Regarding this clonotype: This may be a read error: a much more frequent sequence differs by one nucleotide. This chain uses TRBV4-1 with TRBJ2-2; TRBD1 agrees at 7 bases. The CDR3 consists of 15 residues. In germline, CDR1 is MGHRA, CDR2 YSYEKL. This CDR3 is CASSIGQVNTRELFF. The CDR3 DNA reads TGCGCCAGCAGCATAGGACAGGTGAACACCAGGGAGCTGTTTTTT.

This clonotype was seen at least ten times. The chain employs TRBV7-2 and TRBJ1-6, with D possibly matching TRBD1 (5 bases). The length of the CDR3 is 15 residues. Germline V gene data show CDR1 as SGHTA and CDR2 as FQGNSA. The V and J ends lost 2 bases and 7 bases respectively, with 12 bases between them. CDR3 loop: CASSLQGRGNSPLHF. CDR3 bases: TGTGCCAGCAGCTTACAGGGCCGGGGGAATTCACCCCTCCACTTT.

The chain carries TRBV7-2 and TRBJ2-7, with 7 positions matching TRBD1. This CDR3 has 16 amino acids. The V gene's germline CDR1 is SGHTA and CDR2 FQGNSA. V trimming: 2 bases; J trimming: 2 bases; junction bases outside the gene matches: 9. The DNA of the CDR3 is TGTGCCAGCAGCTTAAGTTCTGGGACAGTAGCCTACGAGCAGTACTTC. This codes for CASSLSSGTVAYEQYF. The full variable domain, in which reference TRBV7-2 and TRBJ2-7 provide the parts outside the CDR3, is GAGVSQSPSNKVTEKGKDVELRCDPISGHTALYWYRQSLGQGLEFLIYFQGNSAPDKSGLPSDRFSAERTGGSVSTLTIQRTQQEDSAVYLCASSLSSGTVAYEQYFGPGTRLTVT.

The chain joins TRBV20-1 to TRBJ2-7; 7 nucleotides align to TRBD2. The germline CDR1 and CDR2 sequences are DFQATT and SNEGSKA (reference sequence). V trimming: 3 bases; J trimming: 1 base; junction bases outside the gene matches: 12. This CDR3 has 16 amino acids. The CDR3 protein is CSASVRERSWSYEQYF. The CDR3 nucleotides are TGCAGTGCTAGTGTGCGGGAGAGGAGTTGGTCCTACGAGCAGTACTTC.

This chain connects TRBV28 to TRBJ2-3; 9 bases map to TRBD2. The CDR3 length is 16 residues. Germline V gene data show CDR1 as MDHEN and CDR2 as SYDVKM. V was clipped by 4 bases and J by 2 bases; unmatched bases: 7. For the CDR3, the DNA is TGTGCCAGCAGTTCCCCCTCTAGCGGGAACACAGATACGCAGTATTTT. It is translated as CASSSPSSGNTDTQYF.

This clonotype was observed a handful of times. This chain joins TRBV6-5 and TRBJ1-2; the D is unclear. V was trimmed by 2 bases and J by 4 bases, leaving 8 bases between them. This CDR3 region has 13 residues. Per the germline V gene, CDR1 is MNHEY and CDR2 is SVGAGI. In nucleotides, the CDR3 is TGTGCCAGCAGTTACAACACCCTCTATGGCTACACCTTC. This codes for CASSYNTLYGYTF.

The chain recombines TRBV27 with TRBJ2-2; 7 bases fit TRBD2. CDR1 is MNHEY, CDR2 SMNVEV, per germline (reference sequence). Unmatched junction bases numbered 12, after V lost 11 bases and J lost 3 bases. The CDR3 runs 15 residues. The CDR3 reads CAGRATGGDTGELFF. CDR3 sequence (DNA): TGTGCCGGCCGGGCGACGGGAGGAGACACCGGGGAGCTGTTTTTT.

This clonotype has a handful of counts. The chain couples TRBV27 to TRBJ2-1, with a weak D call TRBD2 (6 bases). The CDR3 contains 15 residues. V was clipped by 5 bases and J by 8 bases, with 19 bases between them. Per the germline V gene, CDR1 is MNHEY and CDR2 is SMNVEV (reference sequence). In DNA, the CDR3 is TGTGCCAGCAGTACGACCGGGACTCTGGCCCATGAGCAGTTCTTC. It translates to CASSTTGTLAHEQFF.

This clonotype occurred a few times. The chain employs TRBV20-1 and TRBJ2-3; 7 positions match TRBD2. V shed 1 base, J shed 6 bases, and the junction held 10 bases outside the gene matches. CDR1 is DFQATT, CDR2 SNEGSKA, per germline (reference sequence). CDR3 length: 15 residues. In nucleotides, the CDR3 is TGCAGTGCTAGAGTGGGGGGGGGTCTTCGGGATACGCAGTATTTT. This sequence encodes CSARVGGGLRDTQYF.

The genes are TRBV28 and TRBJ2-1, with D perhaps matching TRBD2 (5 bases). The V gene lost 9 bases and the J gene lost 8 bases, with 11 bases spanning the gap. CDR1 MDHEN and CDR2 SYDVKM come from the germline V gene. This CDR3 spans 11 amino acids. For the CDR3, the DNA is TGTGCCAGTCGGGGTGGGGATGAGCAGTTCTTC. Protein sequence: CASRGGDEQFF. Filled out from reference TRBV28 and TRBJ2-1, the complete variable domain reads DVKVTQSSRYLVKRTGEKVFLECVQDMDHENMFWYRQDPGLGLRLIYFSYDVKMKEKGDIPEGYSVSREKKERFSLILESASTNQTSMYLCASRGGDEQFFGPGTRLTVL.

The V and J genes are TRBV5-1 and TRBJ2-5; D not certain. V was shortened by 3 bases and J by 5 bases, with 11 bases between the two germline ends. This CDR3 spans 13 amino acids. Germline V gives CDR1 SGHRS, CDR2 YFSETQ. The CDR3 DNA follows: TGCGCCAGCAGCTCGACATCGACGGAGACCCAGTACTTC. Protein: CASSSTSTETQYF.

In its sample, this clonotype was seen many times. The chain carries TRBV11-2 and TRBJ1-5, with 8 bases matching TRBD1. The J segment lost 2 bases and the V segment lost 5 bases, leaving 5 bases of the junction unmatched. Per the germline V gene, CDR1 is SGHAT and CDR2 is FQNNGV. The CDR3 has 15 amino acids. The DNA for the CDR3 is TGTGCCAGCAGCCGACAGGGGATGGGCAATCAGCCCCAGCATTTT. Translated, it gives CASSRQGMGNQPQHF.

The genes are TRBV30 and TRBJ1-2; TRBD1 is a possible D gene (6 bases). The V end was cut by 0 bases, the J end by 4 bases, with 12 bases between. Germline lookup yields CDR1 GTSNPN and CDR2 SVGIG (reference sequence). The CDR3 sequence is 14 residues long. The CDR3 sequence: CAWSVRGGPYGYTF. CDR3 nucleotides: TGTGCCTGGAGTGTACGTGGGGGGCCCTATGGCTACACCTTC.